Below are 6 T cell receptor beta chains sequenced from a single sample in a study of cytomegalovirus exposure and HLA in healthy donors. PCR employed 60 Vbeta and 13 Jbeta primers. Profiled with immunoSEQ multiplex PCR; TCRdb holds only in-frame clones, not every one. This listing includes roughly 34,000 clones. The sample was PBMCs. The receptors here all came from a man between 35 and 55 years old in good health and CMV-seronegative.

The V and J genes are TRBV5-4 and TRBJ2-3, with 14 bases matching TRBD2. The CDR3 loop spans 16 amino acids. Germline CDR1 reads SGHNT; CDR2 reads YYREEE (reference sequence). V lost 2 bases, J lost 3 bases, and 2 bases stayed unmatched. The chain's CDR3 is CASSFRTSGGTDTQYF. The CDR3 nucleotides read TGTGCCAGCAGCTTCAGGACTAGCGGGGGGACAGATACGCAGTATTTT.

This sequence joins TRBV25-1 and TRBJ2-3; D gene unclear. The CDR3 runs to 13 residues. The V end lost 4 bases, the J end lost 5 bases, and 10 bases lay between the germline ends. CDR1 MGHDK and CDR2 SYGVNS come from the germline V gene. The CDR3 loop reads CASSGPLIDTQYF. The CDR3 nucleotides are TGTGCCAGCAGTGGTCCCCTTATAGATACGCAGTATTTT.

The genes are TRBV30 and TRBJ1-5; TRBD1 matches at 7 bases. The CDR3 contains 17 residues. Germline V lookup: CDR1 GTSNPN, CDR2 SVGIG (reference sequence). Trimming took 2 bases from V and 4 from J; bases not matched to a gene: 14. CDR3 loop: CAWSLANRGVWNQPQHF. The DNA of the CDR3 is TGTGCCTGGAGTCTCGCGAACAGGGGCGTTTGGAATCAGCCCCAGCATTTT. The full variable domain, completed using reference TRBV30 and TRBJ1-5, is SQTIHQWPATLVQPVGSPLSLECTVEGTSNPNLYWYRQAAGRGLQLLFYSVGIGQISSEVPQNLSASRPQDRQFILSSKKLLLSDSGFYLCAWSLANRGVWNQPQHFGDGTRLSIL.

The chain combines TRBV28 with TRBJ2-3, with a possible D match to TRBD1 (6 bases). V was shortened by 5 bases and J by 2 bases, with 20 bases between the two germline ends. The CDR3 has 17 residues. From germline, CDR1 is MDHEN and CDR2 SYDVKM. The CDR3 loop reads CASSQRGYRDPTDTQYF. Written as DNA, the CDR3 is TGTGCCAGCAGTCAAAGGGGTTACAGGGACCCCACAGATACGCAGTATTTT.

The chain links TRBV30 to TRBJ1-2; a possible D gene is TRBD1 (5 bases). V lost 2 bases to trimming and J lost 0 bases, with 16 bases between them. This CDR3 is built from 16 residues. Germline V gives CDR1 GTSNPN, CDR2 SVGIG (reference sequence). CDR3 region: CAWSWGGASTNYGYTF. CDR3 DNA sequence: TGTGCCTGGAGTTGGGGCGGGGCGAGCACTAACTATGGCTACACCTTC.

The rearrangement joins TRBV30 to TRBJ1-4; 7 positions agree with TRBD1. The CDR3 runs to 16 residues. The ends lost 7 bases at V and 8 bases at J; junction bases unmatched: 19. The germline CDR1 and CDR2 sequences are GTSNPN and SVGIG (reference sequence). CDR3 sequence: CAFSNGQGGTTEKLFF. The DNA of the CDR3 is TGTGCCTTCTCGAACGGGCAGGGGGGTACGACGGAAAAACTGTTTTTT.